The 32 T cell receptor beta chains given below trace back to one sample, sequenced in a study of identical twins. Via MiXCR, TCRdb re-called the 5' RACE reads, giving one row per CDR3 protein. Among about 530,000 distinct CDR3 sequences listed, approximately 20% were seen once. The sample also formed part of further work on yellow fever vaccine responses in identical twins.

The material sequenced was CD4+ T cells sorted from blood. Receptors were obtained from a woman between 18 and 30 years old in good health.

The chain has TRBV6-1 and TRBJ2-2; no firm D call. The V end was cut by 0 bases, the J end by 0 bases, with 11 bases between. Germline V lookup: CDR1 MNHNS, CDR2 SASEGT. The CDR3 has 17 residues. This chain's CDR3 is CASSEALGSANTGELFF. The CDR3 DNA follows: TGTGCCAGCAGTGAAGCCTTAGGGTCCGCGAACACCGGGGAGCTGTTTTTT.

The CDR3 protein is CASFDPLPQGADYGYTF. The CDR3 DNA reads as TGTGCCAGCTTCGATCCGCTCCCACAGGGTGCGGACTATGGCTACACCTTC. The chain links TRBV6-1 to TRBJ1-2, with TRBD1 as a possible D gene (6 bases). The length of the CDR3 is 17 residues. Germline V CDR1 and CDR2: MNHNS, SASEGT. Trimming stripped 8 bases from V and 3 bases from J, with 25 bases between.

The J gene is TRBJ1-5, the V gene TRBV6-5, with 7 bases fitting TRBD1. Germline CDR1 reads MNHEY; CDR2 reads SVGAGI. CDR3 length: 17 residues. Germline trimming cut 0 bases from V and 0 bases from J; bases unmatched to any gene: 5. The chain's CDR3 is CASSYSEGQTSNQPQHF. The CDR3 DNA follows: TGTGCCAGCAGTTACTCTGAGGGACAGACTAGCAATCAGCCCCAGCATTTT.

The CDR3 protein is CASSLEGASPLHF. The CDR3 DNA is TGTGCCAGCAGCTTAGAAGGGGCGTCACCCCTCCACTTT. The chain joins TRBV7-9 to TRBJ1-6, with D maybe TRBD1 (5 bases). The CDR3 length is 13 residues. V was cut by 1 base and J by 10 bases, with 8 bases left in between. CDR1 is SEHNR and CDR2 is FQNEAQ in the germline V gene (reference sequence).

This rearrangement joins TRBV27 to TRBJ2-5; D is perhaps TRBD1 (5 bases). V was shortened by 6 bases and J by 2 bases, with 25 bases between the two germline ends. The CDR3 loop spans 18 amino acids. The germline CDR1 and CDR2 sequences are MNHEY and SMNVEV (reference sequence). In DNA, the CDR3 is TGTGCCAGCAGAGGTCCAGGCGACAGACCTCACCTTCAAGAGACCCAGTACTTC. The encoded protein is CASRGPGDRPHLQETQYF.

V is TRBV3-1 and J is TRBJ2-5; the D is unclear. This CDR3 spans 14 amino acids. In germline, CDR1 is LGHDT, CDR2 YNNKEL (reference sequence). V lost 1 base, J lost 1 base, and 7 bases lay in between. Here the CDR3 DNA reads TGTGCCAGCAGCCAAGCACCCCTCCAAGAGACCCAGTACTTC. This encodes CASSQAPLQETQYF.

This clonotype has a handful of counts. The chain is built from TRBV28 and TRBJ2-7; 7 positions agree with TRBD2. Trimming cost V 1 base and J 2 bases; bases outside gene matches: 11. The CDR3 contains 17 residues. The germline V gene has CDR1 MDHEN and CDR2 SYDVKM. CDR3 bases: TGTGCCAGCAGTTTATTTCTGGCGGGAGACGCGACCTACGAGCAGTACTTC. Its translation: CASSLFLAGDATYEQYF. The entire variable domain, with the rest obtained from reference TRBV28 and TRBJ2-7, is as follows: DVKVTQSSRYLVKRTGEKVFLECVQDMDHENMFWYRQDPGLGLRLIYFSYDVKMKEKGDIPEGYSVSREKKERFSLILESASTNQTSMYLCASSLFLAGDATYEQYFGPGTRLTVT.

The CDR3: CASSPSGAVNYGYTF. As DNA, the CDR3 is TGTGCCAGCTCACCATCTGGGGCGGTCAACTATGGCTACACCTTC. The V gene is TRBV18, the J gene TRBJ1-2; D perhaps matches TRBD1 (5 bases). Between the trimmed V and J ends, which lost 2 bases and 2 bases, there was a span of 12 bases. This CDR3 is built from 15 residues. CDR1 KGHSH and CDR2 LQKENI come from the germline V gene.

The chain links TRBV14 to TRBJ2-1, with D tentatively TRBD2 (5 bases). The CDR3 is 14 residues long. Trimming cost V 2 bases and J 7 bases, with 12 bases left between them. Germline V gene lookup returns CDR1 SGHDN and CDR2 FVKESK. The CDR3 reads CASSQIGSGNEQFF. Here the CDR3 DNA reads TGTGCCAGCAGCCAAATTGGGTCGGGGAATGAGCAGTTCTTC. Full variable domain (rest looked up from reference TRBV14 and TRBJ2-1): EAGVTQFPSHSVIEKGQTVTLRCDPISGHDNLYWYRRVMGKEIKFLLHFVKESKQDESGMPNNRFLAERTGGTYSTLKVQPAELEDSGVYFCASSQIGSGNEQFFGPGTRLTVL.

The chain carries TRBV4-2 and TRBJ2-3, with 7 bases fitting TRBD2. Trimming at V came to 1 base and at J to 5 bases, leaving 3 bases not matched to a gene. The germline V gene has CDR1 LGHNA and CDR2 YNFKEQ. The CDR3 is made up of 14 amino acids. This chain's CDR3 is CASSQVAGVDTQYF. As DNA, the CDR3 is TGTGCCAGCAGCCAAGTTGCGGGGGTAGATACGCAGTATTTT.

This clonotype was seen only a few times. This chain joins TRBV29-1 and TRBJ2-7; the D gene is possibly TRBD1 (5 bases). CDR1 and CDR2 from the germline V gene are SQVTM and ANQGSEA. This CDR3 comprises 15 residues. Trimming cost V 0 bases and J 3 bases, with 15 bases left between them. CDR3 nucleotide sequence: TGCAGCGTTGAAGATCCAGAGAGACAGATCTACGAGCAGTACTTC. Translating it yields CSVEDPERQIYEQYF.

This chain connects TRBV19 to TRBJ2-7; TRBD2 matches 10 bases. Looked up from germline, CDR1 is LNHDA and CDR2 is SQIVND (reference sequence). The CDR3 length is 19 residues. The CDR3 sequence: CARGHEGLAEPSTTYEQYF. CDR3 nucleotide sequence: TGTGCGAGGGGACACGAAGGACTAGCGGAACCCTCGACCACCTACGAGCAGTACTTC.

This chain connects TRBV24-1 to TRBJ2-1, with D tentatively TRBD2 (6 bases). Germline loops: CDR1 KGHDR, CDR2 SFDVKD. The CDR3 is made up of 15 amino acids. V was shortened by 4 bases and J by 0 bases, with 9 bases between the two germline ends. The CDR3 loop reads CATSDATSSYNEQFF. The CDR3 DNA reads TGTGCCACCAGTGACGCGACTAGCTCCTACAATGAGCAGTTCTTC.

The chain recombines TRBV24-1 with TRBJ2-1, with D perhaps TRBD2 (5 bases). The CDR3 is made up of 13 amino acids. The V gene lost 5 bases and the J gene lost 7 bases, with 11 bases spanning the gap. Germline V gives CDR1 KGHDR, CDR2 SFDVKD. The CDR3: CATSVTGFNEQFF. Written as DNA, the CDR3 is TGTGCCACCAGTGTAACGGGGTTTAATGAGCAGTTCTTC.

This clonotype was detected only a few times. V gene TRBV27 combines with J gene TRBJ1-1; the D gene is possibly TRBD1 (5 bases). This CDR3 has 15 amino acids. CDR1 and CDR2 from the germline V gene are MNHEY and SMNVEV (reference sequence). The V end lost 4 bases, the J end lost 1 base, and 13 bases lay between the germline ends. The DNA for the CDR3 is TGTGCCAGCAGTTCCCACGGGGGTTCGAACACTGAAGCTTTCTTT. This translates into CASSSHGGSNTEAFF.

The V and J genes are TRBV20-1 and TRBJ2-2; D gene unclear. V was clipped by 3 bases and J by 3 bases, with 8 bases between them. CDR3 length: 13 residues. Germline V CDR1 and CDR2: DFQATT, SNEGSKA (reference sequence). The CDR3 here is CSASPRYTGELFF. As DNA, the CDR3 is TGCAGTGCTAGTCCCCGGTACACCGGGGAGCTGTTTTTT.

The table lists this clonotype with a few counts. This sequence joins TRBV10-3 and TRBJ2-3, with 9 positions matching TRBD1. The CDR3 covers 15 residues. Germline V gives CDR1 ENHRY, CDR2 SYGVKD. The ends lost 10 bases at V and 4 bases at J; junction bases unmatched: 12. Here the CDR3 reads CATEYNRGRADTQYF. In DNA, the CDR3 is TGTGCCACAGAATACAACAGGGGGCGTGCAGATACGCAGTATTTT.

This rearrangement joins TRBV29-1 to TRBJ2-5; D is possibly TRBD2 (7 bases). CDR3 length: 12 residues. Germline assignment: CDR1 SQVTM and CDR2 ANQGSEA. V was clipped by 6 bases and J by 5 bases, with 13 bases between them. In nucleotides, the CDR3 is TGCAGCGTGAAAAGGGGGGGGGAGACCCAGTACTTC. It yields the protein CSVKRGGETQYF.

V is TRBV6-1 and J is TRBJ2-5; TRBD2 matches at 8 bases. V lost 4 bases, J lost 1 base, and 11 bases stayed unmatched. The CDR3 sequence is 17 residues long. Germline V gene sequence: CDR1 MNHNS, CDR2 SASEGT. CDR3 sequence: CASSGGEGLAGQETQYF. CDR3 in DNA: TGTGCCAGCAGTGGGGGGGAAGGACTAGCAGGCCAAGAGACCCAGTACTTC.

This clonotype was seen at least ten times. The CDR3 is CASSFDSSYEQYF. CDR3 DNA sequence: TGCGCCAGCAGCTTCGACAGCTCCTACGAGCAGTACTTC. The V call is TRBV5-1, the J call TRBJ2-7, with D tentatively TRBD1 (5 bases). Germline V gene sequence: CDR1 SGHRS, CDR2 YFSETQ. V was clipped by 2 bases and J by 0 bases, with 6 bases between them. The CDR3 is 13 amino acids.

In its sample, this clonotype was seen a few times. The chain joins TRBV7-9 to TRBJ2-3, with D possibly TRBD2 on 6 matching bases. V dropped 5 bases and J dropped 2 bases, with 20 bases sitting between them. This CDR3 is built from 17 residues. Germline V gene lookup returns CDR1 SEHNR and CDR2 FQNEAQ (reference sequence). CDR3 loop: CASSTRAGGKTTDTQYF. The CDR3, as DNA: TGTGCCAGCAGCACCCGAGCAGGCGGGAAGACCACAGATACGCAGTATTTT.

This chain joins TRBV20-1 and TRBJ2-7; D is perhaps TRBD1 (5 bases). Looked up from germline, CDR1 is DFQATT and CDR2 is SNEGSKA (reference sequence). This CDR3 contains 13 residues. Trimming shortened V by 4 bases and J by 2 bases, and 12 bases separated the two germline ends. Written as DNA, the CDR3 is TGCAGTGCTATTGAGACAGTAACCTACGAGCAGTACTTC. Its translation: CSAIETVTYEQYF.

At least ten counts were recorded for this clonotype. V usage is TRBV12-3 or TRBV12-4 and J usage is TRBJ1-6, with D uncertain. Trimming cost V 4 bases and J 7 bases, with 11 bases left between them. This CDR3 contains 14 residues. In DNA form, the CDR3 reads TGTGCCAGCAGTTCCGGTGGAAACAATTCACCCCTCCACTTT. This sequence encodes CASSSGGNNSPLHF.

The chain is built from TRBV28 and TRBJ2-3, with 9 bases aligning to TRBD2. V was clipped by 6 bases and J by 11 bases; unmatched bases: 27. Germline V gene lookup returns CDR1 MDHEN and CDR2 SYDVKM. The CDR3 extends over 19 amino acids. The DNA of the CDR3 is TGTGCCAGCAGGCTTCCGGGGGCCTTAGCGGGAGATCTCTCTGTTCTGCAGTATTTT. This codes for CASRLPGALAGDLSVLQYF.

The rearrangement links TRBV20-1 to TRBJ2-1; weak D call: TRBD1 (5 bases). Trimming stripped 3 bases from V and 0 bases from J, with 15 bases between. The CDR3 runs 16 residues. CDR1 is DFQATT and CDR2 is SNEGSKA in the germline V gene (reference sequence). CDR3 DNA: TGCAGTGCTAGTGATTGGAGACAGAGCTCCTACAATGAGCAGTTCTTC. Translated: CSASDWRQSSYNEQFF.

This clonotype was detected only a few times. The chain links TRBV2 to TRBJ1-2; D call uncertain. CDR3 length: 14 amino acids. Germline values: CDR1 SNHLY, CDR2 FYNNEI. Trimming shortened V by 5 bases and J by 5 bases, and 15 bases separated the two germline ends. CDR3 sequence (DNA): TGTGCCAGCAGTCGCTCTTCCGGAGAATATGGCTACACCTTC. Translation: CASSRSSGEYGYTF.

J is TRBJ2-2 and V is TRBV20-1; no clear D gene. The CDR3 has 15 amino acids. Germline CDR1 reads DFQATT; CDR2 reads SNEGSKA (reference sequence). V dropped 6 bases and J dropped 4 bases, with 18 bases sitting between them. CDR3 residues: CSAKPDQRGTGELFF. CDR3 DNA sequence: TGCAGTGCCAAGCCCGACCAGCGAGGCACCGGGGAGCTGTTTTTT.

This chain uses TRBV5-1 with TRBJ1-1; TRBD1 agrees at 8 bases. Germline CDR1 SGHRS, CDR2 YFSETQ. There are 14 residues in the CDR3. V dropped 4 bases and J dropped 5; count of bases not matched to a gene: 7. The CDR3 here is CASSTRGLGTEAFF. CDR3 nucleotide sequence: TGCGCCAGCAGCACCAGGGGGCTGGGGACTGAAGCTTTCTTT.

This clonotype was recorded many times. V gene TRBV7-3 combines with J gene TRBJ2-1; D remains unclear. This CDR3 region has 15 residues. Between the trimmed V and J ends, which lost 1 base and 5 bases, there was a span of 12 bases. CDR1 is SGHTA and CDR2 is FQGTGA in the germline V gene. The DNA of the CDR3 is TGTGCCAGCAGCTTAAAATATTCTGACAACAATGAGCAGTTCTTC. Translated: CASSLKYSDNNEQFF.

A few counts support this clonotype. CDR3 in amino acids: CASSYSTGLGTEAFF. As DNA, the CDR3 is TGTGCCAGCAGTTACTCAACGGGGTTGGGCACTGAAGCTTTCTTT. V and J are TRBV6-5 and TRBJ1-1; D is uncertain. CDR1 MNHEY and CDR2 SVGAGI come from the germline V gene. This CDR3 region has 15 residues. The V gene lost 0 bases and the J gene lost 4 bases, with 12 bases spanning the gap.

This clonotype was counted between two and nine times. The V gene is TRBV28, the J gene TRBJ2-7; TRBD2 aligns across 12 bases. Germline V gene data show CDR1 as MDHEN and CDR2 as SYDVKM. Losses at the gene ends were 5 bases for V and 3 bases for J; bases not matched to a gene: 5. The CDR3 covers 15 residues. CDR3 sequence: CASSLRTSGNYEQYF. CDR3 in DNA: TGTGCCAGCAGTCTGCGGACTAGCGGGAACTACGAGCAGTACTTC.

This sequence joins TRBV3-1 and TRBJ2-2, with TRBD2 as a possible D gene (6 bases). The CDR3 has 16 amino acids. V was shortened by 0 bases and J by 5 bases, with 13 bases between the two germline ends. From germline, CDR1 is LGHDT and CDR2 YNNKEL (reference sequence). This CDR3 is CASSQEVFAGTGELFF. The CDR3 DNA reads as TGTGCCAGCAGCCAAGAGGTATTTGCGGGGACCGGGGAGCTGTTTTTT.